Below, one T cell receptor beta chain is given with its context. This clonotype was observed a single time. The antigen this receptor binds is unknown. Qualities for individual bases were not recorded, and no much larger clone is one base off. One read provides weak support. The data derive from a study of T cells in Graves' hyperthyroidism and ophthalmopathy (dated by TCRdb to between 2018 and 2021). General notes on the study: Peripheral blood samples were taken at the time of initial diagnosis, prior to any treatment. The roughly 99 discovery patients were divided at random into training and test sets in a 7:3 ratio. According to the paper, TCR Vbeta CDR3 sequencing was carried out on about 140 peripheral blood samples, which came from under 50 ophthalmopathy, 70 to 80 hyperthyroidism and approximately 17 progressor patients. Prospective prediction of ophthalmopathy was tested in an independent validation cohort of 18 to 20 hyperthyroidism patients and 15 to 17 patients who later progressed to ophthalmopathy. After sampling, hyperthyroidism patients received methimazole starting at 30 mg daily, and ophthalmopathy patients received high-dose intravenous methylprednisolone. A discovery cohort of roughly 100 patients, approximately 45 with Graves' ophthalmopathy and approximately 57 with stable Graves' hyperthyroidism, was used to find distinguishing TCR V-J signatures. In addition, the study compared T-cell repertoires in thyroid tissue and in blood from roughly 6 Graves' hyperthyroidism patients. General findings and caveats noted by the study authors: Most expanded thyroid clonotypes (frequency above 0.001) were also detected in blood, a finding suggesting that blood repertoires may reflect thyroid immune responses. During validation, the model predicted progression to ophthalmopathy a median of about 5.9 months ahead of onset, with 60% to 71% sensitivity and about 75% specificity. In cross-validation, a model built on a 13 V-J signature told ophthalmopathy apart from stable hyperthyroidism with about 90% sensitivity and around 83% specificity, and in testing the same model reached 80%/75%. Sample size was not statistically predetermined, and investigators were not blinded to group allocation.

The TCR beta CDR3 regions were amplified from the RNA transcripts. The first round of RT-PCR for the TCR CDR3 was performed with the HTBI primer set and the Qiagen OneStep RT-PCR kit. Libraries were constructed in a second round of multiplex PCR, after which size selection and purification were carried out. Libraries were sequenced paired-end with 100 bp reads on an Illumina HiSeq2000. The paper's data handling went like this. Raw data were processed with SOAPnuke, discarding reads with adapters, uncalled bases, mean Phred below 15, or no exact constant-primer or identifier match. COPE v1.2.5 was used to merge high-quality paired reads, and clonotypes were defined as unique nucleotide sequences. MiTCR v1.1 was used to align clonotypes to the IMGT TRBV, TRBD and TRBJ reference segments. The analysis included only V-J combinations with a frequency above 0.0001, which together covered around 99% of the repertoires. A TCS score was defined as the ratio between F50 (clonal expansion) and ExV (chaos), using BLOSUM62-based TCRdist between CDR3 peptides within each V-J. Welch's t-statistics and random forest reduced just over 500 V-J features to roughly 13, which were used in a naive Bayes classifier (R e1071). The similarity between thyroid and blood repertoires was quantified using the Morisita-Horn index. TCRdb itself trimmed the public reads at Q25 with fastp, ran MiXCR and retained productive beta chains. Every distinct CDR3 protein forms one entry, paired with its most common genes and DNA. None of the V and J calls come from the authors' own analysis; TCRdb made them. This sample has 750,000 to 900,000 distinct CDR3 sequences in its table, and 38% of those were observed once. About 8.9% of the sample is held by the ten biggest clonotypes.

A patient counted as having stable Graves' hyperthyroidism if no progression to ophthalmopathy occurred over 18 months of follow-up. Hyperthyroidism patients were newly diagnosed, with disease duration under 2 months, and aged 18 to 65 years. Patients with uncontrolled infections, other autoimmune diseases, pregnancy or lactation were excluded. Diagnoses were based on clinical symptoms, serum thyroxine and TRAb, thyroid ultrasound and orbital computed tomography. Ficoll-Paque density gradient centrifugation was used to isolate PBMCs from around 9.1 ml of fresh peripheral blood. Total RNA was extracted with Trizol reagent, and quality was checked on an Agilent 2100 Bioanalyzer. The germline V gene yields SGHTS for CDR1 and YDEGEE for CDR2. The CDR3 has 15 amino acids, counting the end cysteine and phenylalanine. The read is trimmed to its CDR3 DNA, 45 bases read in frame from base 1. Here V drops 4 bases and J drops 3 bases, and the junction holds 5 bases not matched to any gene.

The source is a man between 18 and 29 years old with Graves' hyperthyroidism. The sample was blood. Here the chain combines TRBV5-8 and TRBJ1-2; 11 bases in between match TRBD1. The sequenced DNA: TGTGCCAGCAGCCAGGACAGGGGGCAAGACTATGGCTACACCTTC. It is translated as CASSQDRGQDYGYTF.